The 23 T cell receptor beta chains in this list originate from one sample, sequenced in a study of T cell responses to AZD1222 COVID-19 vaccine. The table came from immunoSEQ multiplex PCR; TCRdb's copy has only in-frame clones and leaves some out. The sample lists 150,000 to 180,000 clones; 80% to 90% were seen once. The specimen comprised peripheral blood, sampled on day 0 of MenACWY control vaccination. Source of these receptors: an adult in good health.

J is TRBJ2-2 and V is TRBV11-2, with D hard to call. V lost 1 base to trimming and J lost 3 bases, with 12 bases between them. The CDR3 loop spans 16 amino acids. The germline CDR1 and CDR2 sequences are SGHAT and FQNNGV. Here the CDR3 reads CASSLVPGLDTGELFF. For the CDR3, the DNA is TGTGCCAGCAGCTTAGTCCCCGGGTTGGACACCGGGGAGCTGTTTTTT.

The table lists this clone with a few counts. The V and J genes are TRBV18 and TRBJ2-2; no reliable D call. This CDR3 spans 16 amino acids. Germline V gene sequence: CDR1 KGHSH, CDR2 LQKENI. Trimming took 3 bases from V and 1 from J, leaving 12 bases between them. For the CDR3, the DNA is TGTGCCAGCTCACCGAACACGCTGGAGAACACCGGGGAGCTGTTTTTT. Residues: CASSPNTLENTGELFF.

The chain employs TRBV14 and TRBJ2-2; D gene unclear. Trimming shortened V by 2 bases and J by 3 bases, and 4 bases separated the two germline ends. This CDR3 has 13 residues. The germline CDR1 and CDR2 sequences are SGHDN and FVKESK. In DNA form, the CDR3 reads TGTGCCAGCAGCCAACTATACACCGGGGAGCTGTTTTTT. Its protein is CASSQLYTGELFF.

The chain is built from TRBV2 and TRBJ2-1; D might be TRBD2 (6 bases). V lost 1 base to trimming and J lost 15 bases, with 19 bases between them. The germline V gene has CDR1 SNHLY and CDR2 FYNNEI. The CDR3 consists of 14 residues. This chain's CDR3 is CASSEGRGALAWFF. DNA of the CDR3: TGTGCCAGCAGTGAAGGCCGCGGGGCATTAGCGTGGTTCTTC.

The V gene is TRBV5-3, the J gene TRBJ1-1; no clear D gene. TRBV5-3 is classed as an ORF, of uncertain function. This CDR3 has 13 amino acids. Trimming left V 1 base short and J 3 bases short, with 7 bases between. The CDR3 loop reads CARSLLGHTEAFF. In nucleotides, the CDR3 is TGTGCCAGAAGCTTGTTAGGTCACACTGAAGCTTTCTTT.

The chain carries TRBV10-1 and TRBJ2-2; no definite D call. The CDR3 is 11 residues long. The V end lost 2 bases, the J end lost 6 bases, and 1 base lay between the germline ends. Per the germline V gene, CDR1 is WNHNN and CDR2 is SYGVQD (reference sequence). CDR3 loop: CASSEAGELFF. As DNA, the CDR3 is TGCGCCAGCAGTGAGGCCGGGGAGCTGTTTTTT.

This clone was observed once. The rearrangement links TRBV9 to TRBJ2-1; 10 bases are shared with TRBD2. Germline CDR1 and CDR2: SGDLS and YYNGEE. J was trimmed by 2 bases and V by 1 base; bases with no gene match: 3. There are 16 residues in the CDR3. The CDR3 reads CASSVMLAGAYNEQFF. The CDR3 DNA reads TGTGCCAGCAGCGTAATGCTAGCGGGGGCCTACAATGAGCAGTTCTTC.

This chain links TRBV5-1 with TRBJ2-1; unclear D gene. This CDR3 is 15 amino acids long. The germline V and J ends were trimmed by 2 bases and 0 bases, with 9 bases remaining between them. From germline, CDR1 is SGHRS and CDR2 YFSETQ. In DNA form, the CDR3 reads TGCGCCAGCAGCTTAGGGAAAATCTCCTACAATGAGCAGTTCTTC. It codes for CASSLGKISYNEQFF.

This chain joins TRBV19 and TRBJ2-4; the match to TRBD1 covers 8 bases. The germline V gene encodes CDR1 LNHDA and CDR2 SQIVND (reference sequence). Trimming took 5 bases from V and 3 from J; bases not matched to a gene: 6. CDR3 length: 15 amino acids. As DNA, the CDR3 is TGTGCCAGTAGTTTCGGACAGGGCGGCAAAAACATTCAGTACTTC. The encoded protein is CASSFGQGGKNIQYF. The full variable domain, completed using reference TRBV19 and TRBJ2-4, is DGGITQSPKYLFRKEGQNVTLSCEQNLNHDAMYWYRQDPGQGLRLIYYSQIVNDFQKGDIAEGYSVSREKKESFPLTVTSAQKNPTAFYLCASSFGQGGKNIQYFGAGTRLSVL.

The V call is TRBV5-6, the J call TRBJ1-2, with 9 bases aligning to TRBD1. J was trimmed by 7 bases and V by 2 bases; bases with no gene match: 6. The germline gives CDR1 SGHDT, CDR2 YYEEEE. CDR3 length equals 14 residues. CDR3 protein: CASSLRTGAFGYTF. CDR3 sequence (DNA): TGTGCCAGCAGCTTAAGGACAGGGGCTTTTGGCTACACCTTC.

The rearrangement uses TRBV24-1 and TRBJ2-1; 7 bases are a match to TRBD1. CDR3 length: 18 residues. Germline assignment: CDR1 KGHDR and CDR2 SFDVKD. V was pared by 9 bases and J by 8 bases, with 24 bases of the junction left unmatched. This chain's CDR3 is CATAPADPGGRRNYEQFF. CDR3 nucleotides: TGTGCCACCGCGCCAGCAGACCCAGGGGGACGTAGAAATTATGAGCAGTTCTTC.

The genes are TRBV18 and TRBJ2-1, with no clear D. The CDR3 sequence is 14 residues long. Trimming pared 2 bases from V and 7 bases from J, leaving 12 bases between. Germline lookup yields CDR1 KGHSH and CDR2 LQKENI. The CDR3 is CASSPTPPRNEQFF. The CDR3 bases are TGTGCCAGCTCACCAACTCCGCCCCGGAATGAGCAGTTCTTC.

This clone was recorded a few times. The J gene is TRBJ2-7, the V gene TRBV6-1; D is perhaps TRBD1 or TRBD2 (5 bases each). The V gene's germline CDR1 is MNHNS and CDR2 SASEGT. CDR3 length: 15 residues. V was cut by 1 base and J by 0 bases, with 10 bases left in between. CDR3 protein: CASSEGAGSSYEQYV. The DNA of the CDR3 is TGTGCCAGCAGTGAAGGGGCAGGGAGCTCCTACGAGCAGTACGTC.

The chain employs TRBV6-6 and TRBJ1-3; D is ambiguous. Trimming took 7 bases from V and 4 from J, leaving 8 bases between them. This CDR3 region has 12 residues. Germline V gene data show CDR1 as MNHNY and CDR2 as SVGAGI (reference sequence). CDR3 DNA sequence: TGTGCCAGCATTTTATGGGGAAACACCATATATTTT. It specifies CASILWGNTIYF.

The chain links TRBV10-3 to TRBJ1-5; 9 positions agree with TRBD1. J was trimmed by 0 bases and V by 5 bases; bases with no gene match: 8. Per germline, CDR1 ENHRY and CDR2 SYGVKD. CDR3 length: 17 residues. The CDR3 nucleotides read TGTGCCATCAGTCCGGGACAGGGAGGGCCTAGCAATCAGCCCCAGCATTTT. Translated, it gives CAISPGQGGPSNQPQHF.

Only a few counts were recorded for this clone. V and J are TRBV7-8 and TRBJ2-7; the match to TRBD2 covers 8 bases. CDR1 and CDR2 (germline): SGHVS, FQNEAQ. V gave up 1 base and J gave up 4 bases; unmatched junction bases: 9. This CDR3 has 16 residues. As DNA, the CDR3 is TGTGCCAGCAGCTTAGGTGGAAGAGCGGGGGCATACGAGCAGTACGTC. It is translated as CASSLGGRAGAYEQYV.

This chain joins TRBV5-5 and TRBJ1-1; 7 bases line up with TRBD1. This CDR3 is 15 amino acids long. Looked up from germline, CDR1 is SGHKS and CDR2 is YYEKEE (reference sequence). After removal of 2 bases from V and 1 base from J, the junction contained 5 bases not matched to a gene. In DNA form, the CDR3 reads TGTGCCAGCAGCTTTCGACAGGGCGAGAACACTGAAGCTTTCTTT. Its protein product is CASSFRQGENTEAFF. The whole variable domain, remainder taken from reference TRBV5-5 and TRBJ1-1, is DAGVTQSPTHLIKTRGQQVTLRCSPISGHKSVSWYQQVLGQGPQFIFQYYEKEERGRGNFPDRFSARQFPNYSSELNVNALLLGDSALYLCASSFRQGENTEAFFGQGTRLTVV.

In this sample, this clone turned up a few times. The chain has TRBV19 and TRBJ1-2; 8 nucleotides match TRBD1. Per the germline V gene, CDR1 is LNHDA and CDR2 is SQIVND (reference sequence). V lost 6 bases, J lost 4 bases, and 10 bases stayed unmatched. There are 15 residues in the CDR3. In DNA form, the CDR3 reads TGTGCCAGTAGGAGTGACAGGGGACGAAGCTATGGCTACACCTTC. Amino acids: CASRSDRGRSYGYTF.

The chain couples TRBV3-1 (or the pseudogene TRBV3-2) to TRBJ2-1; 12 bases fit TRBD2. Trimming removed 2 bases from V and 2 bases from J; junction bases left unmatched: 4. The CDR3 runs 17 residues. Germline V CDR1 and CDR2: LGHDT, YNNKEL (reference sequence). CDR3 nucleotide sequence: TGTGCCAGCAGCCAAAGCGCTAGCGGGGGGGCCTACAATGAGCAGTTCTTC. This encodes CASSQSASGGAYNEQFF.

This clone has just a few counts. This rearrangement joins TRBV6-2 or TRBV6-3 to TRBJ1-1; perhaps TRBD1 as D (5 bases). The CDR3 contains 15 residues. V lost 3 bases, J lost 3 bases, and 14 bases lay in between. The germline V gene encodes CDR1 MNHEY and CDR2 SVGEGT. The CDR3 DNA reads TGTGCCAGCAGTTATGGGGCAATTGGATACACTGAAGCTTTCTTT. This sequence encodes CASSYGAIGYTEAFF.

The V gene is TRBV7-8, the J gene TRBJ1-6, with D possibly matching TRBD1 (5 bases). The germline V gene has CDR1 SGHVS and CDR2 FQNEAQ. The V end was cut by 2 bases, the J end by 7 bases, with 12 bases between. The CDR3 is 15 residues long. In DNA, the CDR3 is TGTGCCAGCAGCTTACCCGGCGGGGGAAATTCACCCCTCCACTTT. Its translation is CASSLPGGGNSPLHF.

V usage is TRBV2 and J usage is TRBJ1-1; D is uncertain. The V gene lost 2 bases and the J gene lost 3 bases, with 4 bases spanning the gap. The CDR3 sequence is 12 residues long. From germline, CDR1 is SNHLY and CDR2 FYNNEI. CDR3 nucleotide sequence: TGTGCCAGCAGTGAATATGACACTGAAGCTTTCTTT. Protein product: CASSEYDTEAFF.

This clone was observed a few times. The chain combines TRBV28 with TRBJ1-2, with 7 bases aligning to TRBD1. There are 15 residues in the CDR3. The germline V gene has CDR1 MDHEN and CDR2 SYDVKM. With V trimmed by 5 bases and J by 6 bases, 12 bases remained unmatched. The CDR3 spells CASSLDREDLNGYTF. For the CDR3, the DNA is TGTGCCAGCAGTCTAGACAGGGAGGATTTAAATGGCTACACCTTC.